The rows below give T cell receptor beta chains drawn from one sample of a study of OX40 agonist ivuxolimab in advanced cancers. Sequenced by immunoSEQ multiplex PCR; TCRdb stores in-frame clones only, minus some. This sample has about 120,000 clones; around 87% occur once, and the top ten carry around 0.55%. This specimen consisted of CD4+ or CD8+ T cells sorted from blood, obtained in a trial of the OX40 agonist ivuxolimab. These receptors all come from an adult with an advanced solid tumor such as melanoma, head and neck, liver or kidney cancer. Each CDR3 is given with its conserved first and last residue. D genes are given only for firm matches. A clone size is listed for some rows: how often the clone was seen (once, few, many), or a class if it is expanded.

CDR3 protein	CDR3 DNA	V gene	D gene	J gene	clone size
CASSPPTENTGELFF	TGTGCCAGCTCACCACCAACAGAGAACACCGGGGAGCTGTTTTTT	TRBV18	.	TRBJ2-2	.
CASNPPGIEAFF	TGTGCCAGCAATCCTCCCGGGATAGAAGCTTTCTTT	TRBV28	.	TRBJ1-1	.
CASRGGYTDTQYF	TGTGCCAGCCGAGGAGGGTACACAGATACGCAGTATTTT	TRBV2	.	TRBJ2-3	.
CASSERGTDTQYF	TGTGCCAGCAGTGAGAGGGGCACAGATACGCAGTATTTT	TRBV6-1	.	TRBJ2-3	.
CASSLSPQGETQYF	TGTGCCAGCAGCTTAAGTCCCCAGGGGGAGACCCAGTACTTC	TRBV7-3	.	TRBJ2-5	.
CASSYSSRAYNEQFF	TGTGCCAGCAGTTACTCGAGCAGGGCCTACAATGAGCAGTTCTTC	TRBV6-5	.	TRBJ2-1	.
CAWTVVFNTEAFF	TGTGCCTGGACTGTGGTCTTTAACACTGAAGCTTTCTTT	TRBV30	.	TRBJ1-1	.
CASSLRGDYSNQPQHF	TGTGCCAGCAGCTTACGAGGAGATTATAGCAATCAGCCCCAGCATTTT	TRBV11-2	.	TRBJ1-5	.
CASSRQGAGNEQFF	TGTGCCAGCAGCCGACAGGGGGCAGGGAATGAGCAGTTCTTC	TRBV14	TRBD1	TRBJ2-1	.
CASNSLGFGEQFF	TGTGCCAGCAACTCCCTGGGGTTCGGTGAGCAGTTCTTC	TRBV6-5	.	TRBJ2-1	.
CATVQGKPTYEQYF	TGTGCCACTGTACAGGGAAAGCCAACTTACGAGCAGTACTTC	TRBV6-6	.	TRBJ2-7	.
CASSLGTGNTEAFF	TGTGCCAGCAGCCTCGGGACAGGGAACACTGAAGCTTTCTTT	TRBV11-2	TRBD1	TRBJ1-1	.
CAWSRASTNEKLFF	TGTGCCTGGAGCCGGGCCTCGACTAATGAAAAACTGTTTTTT	TRBV30	.	TRBJ1-4	.
CASSMGRRGYGYTF	TGTGCCAGTAGTATGGGCAGGCGGGGCTATGGCTACACCTTC	TRBV19	.	TRBJ1-2	once
CASSTRARTEAFF	TGTGCCAGTAGTACTCGGGCTCGGACTGAAGCTTTCTTT	TRBV19	.	TRBJ1-1	.
CAIRMRDLDTQYF	TGTGCCATCAGGATGAGGGACTTAGATACGCAGTATTTT	TRBV10-3	.	TRBJ2-3	.
CASFATHQETQYF	TGTGCCAGCTTTGCGACTCACCAAGAGACCCAGTACTTC	TRBV28	.	TRBJ2-5	.
CASSVDLDPQGETQYF	TGTGCCAGCAGCGTAGACCTGGACCCTCAAGGGGAGACCCAGTACTTC	TRBV9	.	TRBJ2-5	.
CASRDYVGNYEQYF	TGCGCCAGTCGGGATTACGTGGGAAACTACGAGCAGTACTTC	TRBV5-1	.	TRBJ2-7	.
CASSFRRDEAFF	TGTGCCAGCAGTTTCCGACGGGATGAAGCTTTCTTT	TRBV28	.	TRBJ1-1	.
CASSVLQGPWVPQHF	TGTGCCAGCAGCGTGCTACAGGGGCCCTGGGTGCCCCAGCATTTT	TRBV5-5	TRBD1	TRBJ1-5	.
CATQNSGEDIQYF	TGCGCCACCCAAAATAGCGGGGAGGACATTCAGTACTTC	TRBV10-2	TRBD2	TRBJ2-4	.
CATSSAGVSGNTIYF	TGTGCCACCAGCTCGGCGGGGGTAAGTGGAAACACCATATATTTT	TRBV15	.	TRBJ1-3	few
CASSLGTGGVYGYTF	TGTGCCAGCAGTTTGGGGACAGGGGGCGTATATGGCTACACCTTC	TRBV28	TRBD1	TRBJ1-2	.
CASTRAPLCSYEQYF	TGTGCCAGCACCCGAGCCCCACTATGCTCCTACGAGCAGTACTTC	TRBV11-3	.	TRBJ2-7	.
CASSVPGLANIQYF	TGTGCCAGCAGCGTGCCGGGACTAGCGAACATTCAGTACTTC	TRBV7-2	TRBD2	TRBJ2-4	.
CASRGTGGANYGYTF	TGTGCCAGCAGGGGGACAGGGGGCGCCAACTATGGCTACACCTTC	TRBV28	TRBD1	TRBJ1-2	.
CASSQQQKTPLHF	TGTGCCAGCAGCCAACAACAGAAAACACCCCTCCACTTT	TRBV4-2	.	TRBJ1-6	once
CASSEAGGQPQHF	TGTGCCAGCAGTGAAGCGGGGGGTCAGCCCCAGCATTTT	TRBV6-1	.	TRBJ1-5	.
CSVDPGQGGETQYF	TGCAGCGTCGATCCGGGACAGGGCGGAGAGACCCAGTACTTC	TRBV29-1	TRBD1	TRBJ2-5	.
CASSLASGGGEKLFF	TGTGCCAGCAGCTTGGCTTCCGGGGGTGGTGAAAAACTGTTTTTT	TRBV5-6	.	TRBJ1-4	.
CASSQVAGTYEQYF	TGCGCCAGCAGCCAAGTGGCGGGGACCTACGAGCAGTACTTC	TRBV4-3	.	TRBJ2-7	.
CASSSRDRGFYEQYF	TGTGCCAGCAGCTCCCGGGACAGGGGTTTTTACGAGCAGTACTTC	TRBV5-6	TRBD1	TRBJ2-7	.
CASREGGLWGYTF	TGTGCCAGCAGAGAGGGGGGACTTTGGGGCTACACCTTC	TRBV2	.	TRBJ1-2	.
CASSQDVSTDTQYF	TGTGCCAGCAGCCAGGACGTTAGCACAGATACGCAGTATTTT	TRBV5-4	.	TRBJ2-3	.
CASSRDQRSMGYTF	TGTGCCAGCAGTCGGGACCAGCGGTCTATGGGCTACACCTTC	TRBV5-5	.	TRBJ1-2	.
CASSLATELYEQYF	TGCGCCAGCAGCTTGGCCACGGAACTCTACGAGCAGTACTTC	TRBV5-1	.	TRBJ2-7	.
CASSLATGANTGELFF	TGTGCCAGCAGCTTGGCGACGGGGGCGAACACCGGGGAGCTGTTTTTT	TRBV5-8	.	TRBJ2-2	.
CASSRQPGLAGGYNEQFF	TGCGCCAGCAGCCGACAACCGGGACTAGCGGGGGGCTACAATGAGCAGTTCTTC	TRBV4-3	TRBD2	TRBJ2-1	.
CASSQGQGISYEQYF	TGTGCCAGCAGCCAAGGACAGGGGATCTCCTACGAGCAGTACTTC	TRBV6-6	TRBD1	TRBJ2-7	.
CASSPQGINQPQHF	TGCGCCAGCAGCCCACAGGGGATCAATCAGCCCCAGCATTTT	TRBV5-1	TRBD1	TRBJ1-5	.
CATSGGQGFTGELFF	TGTGCCACCAGCGGTGGACAGGGTTTCACCGGGGAGCTGTTTTTT	TRBV15	TRBD1	TRBJ2-2	.
CASSPGTSGGTDTQYF	TGTGCCAGCAGCCCCGGGACTAGCGGGGGCACAGATACGCAGTATTTT	TRBV11-2	TRBD2	TRBJ2-3	.
CASSLGRLSDTQYF	TGCGCCAGCAGCTTGGGGCGATTATCCGACACGCAGTATTTT	TRBV5-1	.	TRBJ2-3	few
CSVHLGAGGSETQYF	TGCAGCGTCCACCTAGGAGCGGGGGGATCTGAGACCCAGTACTTC	TRBV29-1	TRBD2	TRBJ2-5	once
CASSFLAGTPEGDLFF	TGTGCCAGCAGTTTCCTAGCCGGGACGCCGGAGGGGGACCTGTTTTTT	TRBV28	.	TRBJ1-4	.
CASSPGWGVGTDTQYF	TGTGCCAGCAGCCCAGGATGGGGAGTGGGCACAGATACGCAGTATTTT	TRBV13	.	TRBJ2-3	.